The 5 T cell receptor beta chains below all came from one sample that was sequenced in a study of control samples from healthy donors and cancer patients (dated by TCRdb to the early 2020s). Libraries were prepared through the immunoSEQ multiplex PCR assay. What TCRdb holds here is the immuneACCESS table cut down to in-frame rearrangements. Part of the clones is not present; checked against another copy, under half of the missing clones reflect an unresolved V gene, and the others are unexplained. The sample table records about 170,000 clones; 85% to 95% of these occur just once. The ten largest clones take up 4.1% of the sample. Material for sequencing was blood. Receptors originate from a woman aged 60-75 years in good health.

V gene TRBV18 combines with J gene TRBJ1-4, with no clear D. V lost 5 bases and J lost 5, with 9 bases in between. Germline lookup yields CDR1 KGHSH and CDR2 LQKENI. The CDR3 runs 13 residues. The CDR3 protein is CASSGSRNEKLFF. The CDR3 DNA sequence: TGTGCCAGCTCAGGCAGCCGGAATGAAAAACTGTTTTTT.

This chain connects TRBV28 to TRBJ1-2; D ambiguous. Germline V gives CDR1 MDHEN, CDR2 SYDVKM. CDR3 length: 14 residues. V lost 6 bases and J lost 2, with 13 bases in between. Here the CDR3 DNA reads TGTGCCAGCAGCCCTCCCCAGGACAACTATGGCTACACCTTC. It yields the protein CASSPPQDNYGYTF.

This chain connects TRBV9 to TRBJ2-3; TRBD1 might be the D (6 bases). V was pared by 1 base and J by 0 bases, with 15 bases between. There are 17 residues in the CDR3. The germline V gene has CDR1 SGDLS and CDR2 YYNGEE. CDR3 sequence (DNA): TGTGCCAGCAGCGTATATGCAGGGGCACTTAGCACAGATACGCAGTATTTT. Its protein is CASSVYAGALSTDTQYF.

CDR3 coding DNA: TGTGCCAGCAGGGCAGGGTGGGGAGACACTGAAGCTTTCTTT. This codes for CASRAGWGDTEAFF. This chain links TRBV6-5 with TRBJ1-1; possible D gene TRBD1, 5 bases. With 6 bases removed from V and 3 bases from J, the gap between germline ends came to 14 bases. Germline CDR1 is MNHEY and CDR2 is SVGAGI. The CDR3 has 14 residues.

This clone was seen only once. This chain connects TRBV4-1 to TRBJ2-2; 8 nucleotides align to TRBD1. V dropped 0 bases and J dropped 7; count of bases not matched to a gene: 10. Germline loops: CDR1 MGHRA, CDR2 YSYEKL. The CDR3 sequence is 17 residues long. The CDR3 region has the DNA TGCGCCAGCAGCCAAGAGTATCCTGGACAGGGTGTCGGGGAGCTGTTTTTT. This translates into CASSQEYPGQGVGELFF.